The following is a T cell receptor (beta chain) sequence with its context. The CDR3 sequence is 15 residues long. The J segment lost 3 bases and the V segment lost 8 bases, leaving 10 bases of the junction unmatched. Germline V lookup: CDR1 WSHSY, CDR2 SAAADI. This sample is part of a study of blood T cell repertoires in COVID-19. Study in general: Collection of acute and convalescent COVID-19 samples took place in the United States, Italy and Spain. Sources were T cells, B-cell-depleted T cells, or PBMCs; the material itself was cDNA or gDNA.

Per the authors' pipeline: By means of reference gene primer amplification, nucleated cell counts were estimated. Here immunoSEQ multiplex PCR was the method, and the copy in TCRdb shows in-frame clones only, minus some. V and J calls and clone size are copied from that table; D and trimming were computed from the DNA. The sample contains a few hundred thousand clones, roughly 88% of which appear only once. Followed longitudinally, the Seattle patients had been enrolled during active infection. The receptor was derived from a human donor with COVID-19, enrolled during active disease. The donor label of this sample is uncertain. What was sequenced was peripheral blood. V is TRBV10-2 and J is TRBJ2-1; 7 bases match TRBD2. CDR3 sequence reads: CASSRASGHYNEQFF. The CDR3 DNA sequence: TGCGCCAGCTCCAGGGCTAGCGGACACTACAATGAGCAGTTCTTC.